The 2 T cell receptor beta chains given below trace back to one sample, sequenced in a study of vaccination effects on CD4 cells after COVID-19 (dated by TCRdb to the early 2020s). Library method: the immunoSEQ multiplex PCR assay. Drawn from immuneACCESS, this table holds only the in-frame rearrangements with V and J called that TCRdb kept. Clones are partly lost; checked studies trace under half to an unresolved V gene and leave the rest unexplained. This sample holds roughly 50,000 clones; around 67% were observed only once. The ten largest clones take up about 5% of the sample. These TCRs are of unknown antigen specificity. After around eleven days of culture, CD4+ T cells were isolated with the EasySep CD4+ T cell isolation kit. This sample comprised CD4+ T cells from PBMCs cultured without peptide, obtained before COVID-19 vaccination. Receptor source: a human donor who received a COVID-19 vaccine.

The chain recombines TRBV4-1 with TRBJ2-3, with 7 nucleotides matching TRBD2. With V trimmed by 1 base and J by 0 bases, 1 base remained unmatched. The V gene's germline CDR1 is MGHRA and CDR2 YSYEKL. This CDR3 comprises 15 residues. The CDR3 loop reads CASSQVGGSTDTQYF. CDR3 nucleotide sequence: TGCGCCAGCAGCCAAGTGGGGGGGAGCACAGATACGCAGTATTTT.

The J gene is TRBJ1-1, the V gene TRBV7-3; tentatively, D is TRBD1 (5 bases). This CDR3 region has 15 residues. Trimming left V 2 bases short and J 3 bases short, with 13 bases between. Germline values: CDR1 SGHTA, CDR2 FQGTGA. The CDR3 nucleotides are TGTGCCAGCAGCTTATCGGTAGGGACGGACACTGAAGCTTTCTTT. Its protein product is CASSLSVGTDTEAFF.